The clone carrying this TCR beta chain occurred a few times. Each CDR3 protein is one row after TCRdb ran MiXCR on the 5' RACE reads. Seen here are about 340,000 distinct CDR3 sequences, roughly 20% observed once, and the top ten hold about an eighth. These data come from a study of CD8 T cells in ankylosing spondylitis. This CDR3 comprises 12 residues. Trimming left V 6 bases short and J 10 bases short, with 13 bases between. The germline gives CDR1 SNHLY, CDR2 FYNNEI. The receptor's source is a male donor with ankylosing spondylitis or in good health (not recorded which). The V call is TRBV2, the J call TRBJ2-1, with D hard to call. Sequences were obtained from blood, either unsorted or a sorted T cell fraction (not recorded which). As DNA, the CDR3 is TGTGCCAGCAGCGCATGGGCAGACGAGCAGTTCTTC. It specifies CASSAWADEQFF.